The 29 T cell receptor beta chains presented below share a single source sample, sequenced in a study of T cell repertoires in ileal Crohn's disease. Sequenced by immunoSEQ multiplex PCR; TCRdb stores in-frame clones only, minus some. The repertoire holds approximately 11,000 clones, with around 77% as singletons. The sequenced sample was ileal tissue. These receptors came from an adult with Crohn's disease.

V usage is TRBV4-1 and J usage is TRBJ2-3, with 10 bases fitting TRBD2. The CDR3 length is 16 residues. Germline V gene sequence: CDR1 MGHRA, CDR2 YSYEKL. J lost 5 bases, V lost 4 bases, and 9 bases had no gene match. In DNA form, the CDR3 reads TGCGCCAGCAGCCGAGAAGCGGGGGGGCGTGGAGATACGCAGTATTTT. As protein: CASSREAGGRGDTQYF.

V is TRBV5-1 and J is TRBJ2-2; weak D call: TRBD1 (5 bases). The CDR3 runs 14 residues. Germline lookup yields CDR1 SGHRS and CDR2 YFSETQ. Trimming shortened V by 0 bases and J by 7 bases, and 10 bases separated the two germline ends. The CDR3 is CASSLGGAGGELFF. As DNA, the CDR3 is TGCGCCAGCAGCTTGGGTGGGGCTGGCGGGGAGCTGTTTTTT.

V usage is TRBV6-1 and J usage is TRBJ2-7; perhaps TRBD2 as D (6 bases). The ends were cut back, 3 bases at V and 4 bases at J, with 13 bases in the middle. Germline values: CDR1 MNHNS, CDR2 SASEGT. The CDR3 runs to 14 residues. CDR3 loop: CASSESWGVYEQYF. CDR3 coding DNA: TGTGCCAGCAGTGAGAGTTGGGGGGTGTACGAGCAGTACTTC.

The chain uses TRBV6-6 and TRBJ2-5; D might be TRBD2 (5 bases). The J call is doubtful: the DNA matches TRBJ2-7 better. The CDR3 totals 14 residues. Germline lookup yields CDR1 MNHNY and CDR2 SVGAGI (reference sequence). The CDR3 DNA is TGTGCCAGCAGTTCGGTCTCCCCGGGGATCGAGCAGTACTTC. As protein: CASSSVSPGIEQYF.

The V call is TRBV6-1, the J call TRBJ1-2, with D perhaps TRBD1 (5 bases). Trimming stripped 2 bases from V and 8 bases from J, with 15 bases between. CDR1 is MNHNS and CDR2 is SASEGT in the germline V gene. This CDR3 contains 14 residues. CDR3 DNA sequence: TGTGCCAGCAGTGAAAGGGCGGGGCAATTGGGCTACACCTTC. Translating it yields CASSERAGQLGYTF.

The chain joins TRBV4-1 to TRBJ2-1; 9 nucleotides match TRBD2. The germline V gene encodes CDR1 MGHRA and CDR2 YSYEKL. This CDR3 contains 15 residues. With V trimmed by 0 bases and J by 9 bases, 6 bases remained unmatched. CDR3 DNA: TGCGCCAGCAGCCAAGATGGTGCGGGAGGGGTTGAGCAGTTCTTC. This gives the protein CASSQDGAGGVEQFF.

This CDR3 reads CASRDEGVTEAFF. CDR3 DNA sequence: TGTGCCAGCAGGGACGAGGGGGTGACTGAAGCTTTCTTT. This chain joins TRBV2 and TRBJ1-1, with a possible D match to TRBD1 (6 bases). The CDR3 spans 13 residues. The V end was cut by 6 bases, the J end by 5 bases, with 13 bases between. CDR1 and CDR2 (germline): SNHLY, FYNNEI.

This clone occurred once. For the CDR3, the DNA is TGTGCCAGCAGTTACAGGCTAGCGGGGGGCAAAGATACGCAGTATTTT. Translated, it gives CASSYRLAGGKDTQYF. V usage is TRBV6-6 and J usage is TRBJ2-3; TRBD2 aligns across 11 bases. This CDR3 contains 16 residues. The germline V gene has CDR1 MNHNY and CDR2 SVGAGI (reference sequence). With V trimmed by 2 bases and J by 5 bases, 6 bases remained unmatched.

This sequence joins TRBV6-1 and TRBJ2-6; D gene unclear. Germline values: CDR1 MNHNS, CDR2 SASEGT. There are 15 residues in the CDR3. V was cut by 1 base and J by 0 bases, with 4 bases left in between. The CDR3 DNA reads as TGTGCCAGCAGTGAAGACAACTCTGGGGCCAACGTCCTGACTTTC. This sequence encodes CASSEDNSGANVLTF.

The chain combines TRBV19 with TRBJ2-2, with D tentatively TRBD2 (6 bases). The length of the CDR3 is 15 residues. V lost 7 bases, J lost 1 base, and 13 bases lay in between. CDR1 and CDR2 from the germline V gene are LNHDA and SQIVND (reference sequence). CDR3 sequence (DNA): TGTGCCAGTACCACCGAGGGAGGGAACACCGGGGAGCTGTTTTTT. Translated, it gives CASTTEGGNTGELFF.

The V and J genes are TRBV25-1 and TRBJ2-7; 7 nucleotides agree with TRBD1. V shed 2 bases, J shed 3 bases, and the junction held 13 bases outside the gene matches. CDR3 length: 17 amino acids. CDR1 MGHDK and CDR2 SYGVNS come from the germline V gene. The CDR3 coding sequence is TGTGCCAGCAGTGAAGGGACAGCTGAACGACGCTACTACGAGCAGTACTTC. Its translation: CASSEGTAERRYYEQYF.

CDR3 DNA: TGTGCCTGGAGTGCAATAGCGGGGGGCTTTAGCACAGATACGCAGTATTTT. Encoded protein: CAWSAIAGGFSTDTQYF. The J gene is TRBJ2-3, the V gene TRBV30; 10 bases align to TRBD2. This CDR3 contains 17 residues. V was clipped by 1 base and J by 0 bases; unmatched bases: 7. The germline CDR1 and CDR2 sequences are GTSNPN and SVGIG (reference sequence).

The chain links TRBV18 to TRBJ1-2; the D is unclear. From germline, CDR1 is KGHSH and CDR2 LQKENI. CDR3 length: 14 amino acids. V lost 5 bases and J 0 bases, leaving 10 bases between the germline ends. The CDR3 DNA is TGTGCCAGCTCAGAGGGAAGAGCTAACTATGGCTACACCTTC. Its protein is CASSEGRANYGYTF.

The V and J genes are TRBV6-5 and TRBJ2-1, with 7 bases fitting TRBD1. Germline lookup yields CDR1 MNHEY and CDR2 SVGAGI. The CDR3 extends over 15 amino acids. Germline trimming cut 4 bases from V and 4 bases from J; bases unmatched to any gene: 7. CDR3 region: CASSFGQEKYNEQFF. The CDR3 DNA reads TGTGCCAGCAGTTTTGGACAGGAGAAATACAATGAGCAGTTCTTC.

This chain connects TRBV5-1 to TRBJ2-3; tentatively, D is TRBD1 (7 bases). This CDR3 region has 14 residues. Between the trimmed V and J ends, which lost 1 base and 6 bases, there was a span of 12 bases. Germline V gene lookup returns CDR1 SGHRS and CDR2 YFSETQ. CDR3 residues: CASSLQGGKDTQYF. The CDR3 DNA reads TGCGCCAGCAGCTTGCAGGGGGGTAAGGATACGCAGTATTTT.

In DNA form, the CDR3 reads TGTGCCAGCAGTAATCTACAGGGGGCCTTGTACTATGGCTACACCTTC. Translation gives CASSNLQGALYYGYTF. This chain connects TRBV28 to TRBJ1-2; 9 positions match TRBD1. This CDR3 is 16 amino acids long. The ends lost 5 bases at V and 3 bases at J; junction bases unmatched: 10. Germline-derived CDR1 and CDR2 are MDHEN and SYDVKM.

J is TRBJ2-5 and V is TRBV4-1, with D perhaps TRBD2 (6 bases). The CDR3 has 15 residues. Germline V gene lookup returns CDR1 MGHRA and CDR2 YSYEKL. V dropped 0 bases and J dropped 2 bases, with 10 bases sitting between them. The CDR3, as DNA: TGCGCCAGCAGCCAAGATCGGGGGAGACAAGAGACCCAGTACTTC. Translation: CASSQDRGRQETQYF.

The V gene is TRBV7-9, the J gene TRBJ1-1; 8 positions match TRBD1. This CDR3 is 17 amino acids long. With 6 bases clipped from V and 0 bases from J, the junction kept 12 bases outside the gene matches. Germline assignment: CDR1 SEHNR and CDR2 FQNEAQ (reference sequence). As DNA, the CDR3 is TGTGCCAGCAGTCACCCCCCCCCGGGACAGGTGAACACTGAAGCTTTCTTT. Encoded protein: CASSHPPPGQVNTEAFF.

V gene TRBV19 combines with J gene TRBJ1-1; a possible D gene is TRBD1 (5 bases). With 5 bases removed from V and 3 bases from J, the gap between germline ends came to 10 bases. In germline, CDR1 is LNHDA, CDR2 SQIVND (reference sequence). The CDR3 is 13 amino acids. Here the CDR3 reads CASSQWGDTEAFF. In DNA, the CDR3 is TGTGCCAGTAGTCAGTGGGGGGACACTGAAGCTTTCTTT.

The CDR3 region has the DNA TGTGCCAGCAGTTACTCGACGTCACTACAAGAGACCCAGTACTTC. It is translated as CASSYSTSLQETQYF. The chain couples TRBV6-6 to TRBJ2-5, with D unresolved. Trimming left V 0 bases short and J 2 bases short, with 10 bases between. In germline, CDR1 is MNHNY, CDR2 SVGAGI (reference sequence). The CDR3 totals 15 residues.

This chain uses TRBV9 with TRBJ2-1; 7 nucleotides match TRBD1. Germline V CDR1 and CDR2: SGDLS, YYNGEE. This CDR3 comprises 15 residues. Trimming took 0 bases from V and 7 from J; bases not matched to a gene: 7. The CDR3 DNA sequence: TGTGCCAGCAGCGTAGCCGGGGACAGAAATAATGAGCAGTTCTTC. This gives the protein CASSVAGDRNNEQFF.

This chain's CDR3 is CASSWGAPGGVGTEAFF. DNA for the CDR3: TGTGCCAGCAGTTGGGGGGCTCCCGGGGGGGTAGGGACTGAAGCTTTCTTT. This sequence joins TRBV27 and TRBJ1-1; perhaps TRBD1 as D (6 bases). Germline values: CDR1 MNHEY, CDR2 SMNVEV (reference sequence). The CDR3 is 17 amino acids. V was trimmed by 4 bases and J by 5 bases, leaving 23 bases between them.

The gene calls are TRBV6-6 and TRBJ1-2; 11 bases fit TRBD1. The CDR3 has 15 amino acids. The V gene end was trimmed by 2 bases and the J gene end by 4 bases; junction bases not matched to a gene: 3. Germline values: CDR1 MNHNY, CDR2 SVGAGI (reference sequence). Written as DNA, the CDR3 is TGTGCCAGCAGTTACGGACAGGGGGCGGGCTATGGCTACACCTTC. It codes for CASSYGQGAGYGYTF.

The J gene is TRBJ2-7, the V gene TRBV28; D is possibly TRBD1 (6 bases). Germline V CDR1 and CDR2: MDHEN, SYDVKM. Trimming shortened V by 5 bases and J by 0 bases, and 17 bases separated the two germline ends. This CDR3 spans 16 amino acids. The CDR3: CASSPTGTQSSYEQYF. The CDR3 bases are TGTGCCAGCAGTCCCACCGGGACACAGAGCTCCTACGAGCAGTACTTC.

The chain has TRBV6-5 and TRBJ1-1, with D unresolved. This CDR3 is 13 amino acids long. V lost 6 bases and J lost 3, with 11 bases in between. Germline CDR1 is MNHEY and CDR2 is SVGAGI. CDR3 bases: TGTGCCAGCAGACTTAGGAGGGACACTGAAGCTTTCTTT. This gives the protein CASRLRRDTEAFF.

On this clone itself: The junction departs from the called germline gene at one end, perhaps through a read error. The rearrangement links TRBV6-1 to TRBJ2-5; D possibly corresponds to TRBD1 (5 bases). Germline loops: CDR1 MNHNS, CDR2 SASEGT. The CDR3 totals 15 residues. CDR3 region: CASTESGHIQETQYF. The CDR3 DNA reads as TGTGCCAGCACTGAATCCGGACATATCCAAGAGACCCAGTACTTC.

The genes are TRBV2 and TRBJ2-7; the D gene is possibly TRBD2 (5 bases). CDR3 length: 12 residues. V lost 5 bases and J 3 bases, leaving 8 bases between the germline ends. Germline CDR1 SNHLY, CDR2 FYNNEI. The CDR3 is CASSQDFYEQYF. CDR3 in DNA: TGTGCCAGCAGTCAGGACTTCTACGAGCAGTACTTC.

This chain links TRBV4-1 with TRBJ1-1; D may be TRBD1 (5 bases). The CDR3 loop spans 12 amino acids. Germline assignment: CDR1 MGHRA and CDR2 YSYEKL. V lost 3 bases, J lost 4 bases, and 6 bases lay in between. CDR3 amino acids: CASSQGPTEAFF. The CDR3 DNA sequence: TGCGCCAGCAGCCAGGGGCCCACTGAAGCTTTCTTT.

The table lists this clone with a count of one. This chain links TRBV7-8 with TRBJ1-1; D unclear. The CDR3 spans 11 residues. The germline V and J ends were trimmed by 5 bases and 8 bases, with 9 bases remaining between them. Germline V gene sequence: CDR1 SGHVS, CDR2 FQNEAQ. CDR3 sequence reads: CASSQQLEAFF. For the CDR3, the DNA is TGTGCCAGCAGCCAACAACTAGAAGCTTTCTTT.